A single sample is the source of the 6 T cell receptor beta chains below, sequenced in a study of blood T cell repertoires in COVID-19. Sequenced by immunoSEQ multiplex PCR; TCRdb stores in-frame clones only, minus some. Of some 220,000 clones in the sample, 70% to 90% were seen once. Sequenced material: peripheral blood. The receptor source for this set is a man in his forties or fifties who had recovered from COVID-19.

The chain recombines TRBV24-1 with TRBJ1-2, with D possibly being TRBD1 (5 bases). This CDR3 is 13 amino acids long. CDR1 and CDR2 from the germline V gene are KGHDR and SFDVKD. The ends were cut back, 3 bases at V and 3 bases at J, with 7 bases in the middle. DNA of the CDR3: TGTGCCACCAGTGATCCCAGGGACTATGGCTACACCTTC. This gives the protein CATSDPRDYGYTF.

The chain has TRBV11-2 and TRBJ1-1, with D tentatively TRBD1 (5 bases). CDR1 SGHAT and CDR2 FQNNGV come from the germline V gene. V gave up 1 base and J gave up 1 base, with 7 bases separating them. The CDR3 length is 14 residues. The CDR3 is CASSLVTGNTEAFF. The DNA of the CDR3 is TGTGCCAGCAGCTTAGTCACAGGGAACACTGAAGCTTTCTTT. Complete variable domain (other parts from reference TRBV11-2 and TRBJ1-1): EAGVAQSPRYKIIEKRQSVAFWCNPISGHATLYWYQQILGQGPKLLIQFQNNGVVDDSQLPKDRFSAERLKGVDSTLKIQPAKLEDSAVYLCASSLVTGNTEAFFGQGTRLTVV.

The chain is built from TRBV18 and TRBJ2-7; 8 bases map to TRBD2. The germline V gene encodes CDR1 KGHSH and CDR2 LQKENI. Trimming at V came to 4 bases and at J to 5 bases, leaving 13 bases not matched to a gene. The CDR3 sequence is 16 residues long. The CDR3 here is CASSHTIGGRLHEQYF. DNA for the CDR3: TGTGCCAGCTCACACACGATAGGCGGGAGGCTCCACGAGCAGTACTTC.

This chain connects TRBV7-9 to TRBJ1-2, with unresolved D. The germline V gene encodes CDR1 SEHNR and CDR2 FQNEAQ (reference sequence). The CDR3 covers 13 residues. Trimming stripped 4 bases from V and 4 bases from J, with 10 bases between. The DNA for the CDR3 is TGTGCCAGCAGCTATCGAGATGTCTATGGCTACACCTTC. Translated: CASSYRDVYGYTF.

This chain uses TRBV2 with TRBJ1-5, with TRBD1 matching over 7 bases. The CDR3 covers 15 residues. Germline CDR1 and CDR2: SNHLY and FYNNEI. The junction had 10 bases not matched to a gene; V was cut back by 5 bases and J by 6 bases. The CDR3 nucleotides read TGTGCCAGCAGTTCCCAAGGGGGCAGCCTTCAGCCCCAGCATTTT. Translation gives CASSSQGGSLQPQHF.

The rearrangement joins TRBV15 to TRBJ2-5, with 10 bases fitting TRBD2. The trim removed 0 bases at V and 0 bases at J, leaving 1 base unmatched. CDR1 is LNHNV and CDR2 is YYDKDF in the germline V gene (reference sequence). CDR3 size: 16 residues. The CDR3 sequence: CATSRDSGRYQETQYF. CDR3 sequence (DNA): TGTGCCACCAGCAGAGATAGCGGGAGGTACCAAGAGACCCAGTACTTC.